This TCR beta chain was sequenced in a study of blood T cell repertoires in COVID-19. Data came from immunoSEQ multiplex PCR; TCRdb stores just in-frame clones and leaves some out. Found here are roughly 250,000 clones, 70% to 90% of them singletons; the top ten hold approximately 1.9%. Germline V gene sequence: CDR1 ENHRY, CDR2 SYGVKD. Trimming pared 10 bases from V and 1 base from J, leaving 10 bases between. This CDR3 is built from 12 residues. The sequence was obtained from a woman aged 50 to 60 who had recovered from COVID-19. Material: PBMCs or T cells enriched from blood (not recorded which). The chain has TRBV10-3 and TRBJ1-1; D unclear. The CDR3 is CATQPGNTEAFF. The CDR3, as DNA: TGTGCCACCCAGCCAGGGAACACTGAAGCTTTCTTT.